The 11 T cell receptor beta chains reported below all come from one sample, sequenced in a study of T cell repertoires in cytomegalovirus infection. MiXCR was run by TCRdb on the reads, yielding one entry per CDR3 protein. Of fewer than 550,000 distinct CDR3 sequences listed, 15% to 20% are singletons. Sequencing input: CD8+ T cells from PBMCs. All receptors come from a human donor in good health (CMV status not recorded). Some clones in this sample may be carry-over from other donors' samples.

This clonotype showed up many times. V and J are TRBV7-6 and TRBJ2-1; D unclear. V lost 0 bases and J lost 6, with 18 bases in between. Germline CDR1 is SGHVS and CDR2 is FNYEAQ. This CDR3 contains 17 residues. Here the CDR3 DNA reads TGTGCCAGCAGCTTAGCTGGTTTCTCGAGGTCCCCCAATGAGCAGTTCTTC. Amino acids: CASSLAGFSRSPNEQFF.

The rearrangement uses TRBV27 and TRBJ2-5, with 8 bases that match TRBD2. The CDR3 is made up of 12 amino acids. With 8 bases clipped from V and 5 bases from J, the junction kept 4 bases outside the gene matches. Germline V gives CDR1 MNHEY, CDR2 SMNVEV (reference sequence). This CDR3 is CASRGGGETQYF. The CDR3 DNA reads as TGTGCCAGCCGGGGGGGAGGGGAGACCCAGTACTTC.

The sample holds many counts of this clonotype. The V and J genes are TRBV6-1 and TRBJ2-3, with a weak D call TRBD2 (5 bases). Germline V lookup: CDR1 MNHNS, CDR2 SASEGT. This CDR3 contains 11 residues. The ends were cut back, 3 bases at V and 14 bases at J, with 12 bases in the middle. As DNA, the CDR3 is TGTGCCAGCAGTGAGAGGGCGGGTTCGTATTTT. Protein sequence: CASSERAGSYF.

The genes are TRBV4-1 and TRBJ1-5, with D tentatively TRBD1 (6 bases). Germline-derived CDR1 and CDR2 are MGHRA and YSYEKL. Trimming stripped 2 bases from V and 0 bases from J, with 8 bases between. This CDR3 is 15 amino acids long. The CDR3 sequence is CASSQRGFSNQPQHF. The CDR3 DNA reads TGCGCCAGCAGCCAAAGGGGGTTTAGCAATCAGCCCCAGCATTTT.

There are many counts of this clonotype. The chain combines TRBV28 with TRBJ2-1; 7 bases agree with TRBD2. CDR3 length equals 15 residues. CDR1 is MDHEN and CDR2 is SYDVKM in the germline V gene. Trimming at V came to 6 bases and at J to 0 bases, leaving 5 bases not matched to a gene. The CDR3 loop reads CASRPTSASYNEQFF. The CDR3, as DNA: TGTGCCAGCAGACCTACTAGCGCCTCCTACAATGAGCAGTTCTTC.

This clonotype was counted at least ten times. The chain employs TRBV29-1 and TRBJ1-3; possibly TRBD1 for D (6 bases). Germline assignment: CDR1 SQVTM and CDR2 ANQGSEA. This CDR3 has 16 residues. Trimming removed 6 bases at V and 3 bases at J, with 21 bases between. The CDR3 DNA is TGCAGCGTCGAAAACCCAGAGGGGGGAGGTGGAAACACCATATATTTT. Its translation: CSVENPEGGGGNTIYF.

This clonotype was picked up many times. The chain uses TRBV7-9 and TRBJ1-1; D not resolved. The CDR3 loop spans 14 amino acids. Germline assignment: CDR1 SEHNR and CDR2 FQNEAQ (reference sequence). V shed 7 bases and J shed 2 bases, with 14 bases lying between them. In DNA, the CDR3 is TGTGCCAGCAAGAAACCAGGTACCAACACTGAAGCTTTCTTT. As protein: CASKKPGTNTEAFF.

This chain links TRBV5-6 with TRBJ2-5; D ambiguous. The germline V and J ends were trimmed by 5 bases and 2 bases, with 13 bases remaining between them. Germline loops: CDR1 SGHDT, CDR2 YYEEEE. The CDR3 consists of 14 residues. DNA for the CDR3: TGTGCCAGCAGTTGGAAGCGTACTCAAGAGACCCAGTACTTC. It encodes CASSWKRTQETQYF.

This clonotype was seen only a few times. This chain joins TRBV20-1 and TRBJ1-1; D remains ambiguous. There are 11 residues in the CDR3. In germline, CDR1 is DFQATT, CDR2 SNEGSKA (reference sequence). Trimming shortened V by 5 bases and J by 11 bases, and 15 bases separated the two germline ends. The CDR3 bases are TGCAGTGCTCGCGGAGCCTCGGGGGCTTTCTTT. Translated, it gives CSARGASGAFF.

V and J are TRBV14 and TRBJ2-1, with 7 bases identical to TRBD2. The J segment lost 8 bases and the V segment lost 5 bases, leaving 12 bases of the junction unmatched. CDR3 length: 15 amino acids. CDR1 and CDR2 (germline): SGHDN, FVKESK. For the CDR3, the DNA is TGTGCCAGCAGCTCCTTAGCGGGCCTCGGGGATGAGCAGTTCTTC. It codes for CASSSLAGLGDEQFF.

The V call is TRBV19, the J call TRBJ1-2; D unclear. The CDR3 is 13 amino acids. Germline CDR1 reads LNHDA; CDR2 reads SQIVND (reference sequence). Trimming cost V 6 bases and J 4 bases, with 12 bases left between them. CDR3 amino acids: CASRPRGPYGYTF. CDR3 nucleotides: TGTGCCAGTAGACCCCGCGGACCCTATGGCTACACCTTC.